This T cell receptor (beta chain) was documented in a study of cytotoxic CD8 clonotypes in ibrutinib-treated CLL. Study context: Patient counts were approximately 12 relapsed/refractory, roughly 15 treatment-naive and some 17 IGHV unmutated. After median around 70 months, roughly 15 stayed in remission, around twelve progressed; responses approximately 24 partial, 2 complete. Once patients had received a median about eleven months of treatment, range 6 to 36, response samples were obtained. Whole-study results and caveats: At progression, clonality fell back toward baseline after rising at ibrutinib response.

Concerning this clone: The antigen remains undetermined.

Profiled with immunoSEQ multiplex PCR; TCRdb holds only in-frame clones, not every one. The repertoire consists of approximately 92,000 clones, with approximately 71% occurring once and the leading ten covering 20% to 25%. CDR3 length: 16 amino acids. This receptor was obtained from a human donor with chronic lymphocytic leukemia. The sample here was PBMCs, taken after 24 months of ibrutinib treatment. V is TRBV21-1 and J is TRBJ2-3; the table names TRBD2, a call not compared with the DNA. TRBV21-1 is a pseudogene. The CDR3 sequence is CASSKRVRTSTDTQYF. The CDR3 DNA reads as TGTGCCAGCAGCAAAAGAGTGCGGACTAGCACAGATACGCAGTATTTT.